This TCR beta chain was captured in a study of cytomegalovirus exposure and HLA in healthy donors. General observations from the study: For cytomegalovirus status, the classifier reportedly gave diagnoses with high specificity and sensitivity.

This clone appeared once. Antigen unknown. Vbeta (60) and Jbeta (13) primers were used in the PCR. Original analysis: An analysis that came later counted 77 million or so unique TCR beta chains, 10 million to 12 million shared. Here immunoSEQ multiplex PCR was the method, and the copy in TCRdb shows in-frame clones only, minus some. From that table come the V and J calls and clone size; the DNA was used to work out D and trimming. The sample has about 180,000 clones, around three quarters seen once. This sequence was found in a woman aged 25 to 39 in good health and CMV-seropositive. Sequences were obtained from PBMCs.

CDR3 sequence: CASRPRTNQYGYTF. The CDR3 coding sequence is TGTGCCAGCAGGCCGAGGACAAACCAGTATGGCTACACCTTC. This chain links TRBV6-5 with TRBJ1-2, with a tentative D call TRBD1 (5 bases). The V end lost 6 bases, the J end lost 5 bases, and 16 bases lay between the germline ends. The CDR3 loop spans 14 amino acids. The V gene's germline CDR1 is MNHEY and CDR2 SVGAGI.